The T cell receptor beta chain described here comes from a study of T cells in Graves' hyperthyroidism and ophthalmopathy. The investigators amplified TCR beta CDR3 regions from RNA transcripts. The study used the HTBI primer set for a first-round RT-PCR of the TCR CDR3. TCRdb called the multiplex PCR reads again in MiXCR, with one record for every CDR3 protein. The sample contains about 52,000 distinct CDR3 sequences, approximately 48% of which appear only once. In germline, CDR1 is LNHNV, CDR2 YYDKDF (reference sequence). Unmatched junction bases numbered 4, after V lost 4 bases and J lost 2 bases. This CDR3 contains 15 residues.

This clonotype was obtained from a woman aged 45-60 years with Graves' ophthalmopathy. The chain links TRBV15 to TRBJ2-3; TRBD2 matches 9 bases. Sequencing input: blood. The CDR3 DNA reads as TGTGCCACCAGCAAAAGACTAGCGGACACAGATACGCAGTATTTT. Protein: CATSKRLADTDTQYF.